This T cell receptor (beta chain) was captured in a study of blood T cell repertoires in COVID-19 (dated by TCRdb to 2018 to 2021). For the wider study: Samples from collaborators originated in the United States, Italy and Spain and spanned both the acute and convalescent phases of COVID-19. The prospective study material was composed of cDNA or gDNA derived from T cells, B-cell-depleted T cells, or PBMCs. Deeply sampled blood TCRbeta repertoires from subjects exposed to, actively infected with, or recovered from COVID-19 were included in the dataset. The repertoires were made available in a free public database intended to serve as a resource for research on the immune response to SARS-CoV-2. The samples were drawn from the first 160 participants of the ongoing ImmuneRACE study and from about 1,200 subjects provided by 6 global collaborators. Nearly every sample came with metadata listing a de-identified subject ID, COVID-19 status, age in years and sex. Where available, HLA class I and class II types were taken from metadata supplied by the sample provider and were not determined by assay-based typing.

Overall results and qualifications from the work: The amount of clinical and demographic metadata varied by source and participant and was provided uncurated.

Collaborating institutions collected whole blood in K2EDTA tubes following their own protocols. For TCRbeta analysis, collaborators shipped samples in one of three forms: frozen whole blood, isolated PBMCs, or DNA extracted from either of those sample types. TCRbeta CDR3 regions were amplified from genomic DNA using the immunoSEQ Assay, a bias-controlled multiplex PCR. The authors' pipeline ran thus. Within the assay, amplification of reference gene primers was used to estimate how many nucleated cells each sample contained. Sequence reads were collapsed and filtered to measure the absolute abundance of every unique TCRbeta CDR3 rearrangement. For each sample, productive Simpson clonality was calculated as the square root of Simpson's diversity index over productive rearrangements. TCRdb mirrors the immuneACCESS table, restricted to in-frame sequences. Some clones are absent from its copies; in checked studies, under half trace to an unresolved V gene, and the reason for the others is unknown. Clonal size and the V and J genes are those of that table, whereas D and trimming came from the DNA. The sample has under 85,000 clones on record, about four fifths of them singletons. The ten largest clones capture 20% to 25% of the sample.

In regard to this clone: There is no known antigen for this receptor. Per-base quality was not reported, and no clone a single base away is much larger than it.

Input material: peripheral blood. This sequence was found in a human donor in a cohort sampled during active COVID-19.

The CDR3 reads CAFRSEGAKLFF. The nucleotide sequence reads TGTGCCTTCCGATCGGAGGGGGCAAAACTGTTTTTT. The rearranged chain carries TRBV30 and TRBJ1-4, with 7 bases aligning to TRBD1. The CDR3 holds 12 amino acids from the cysteine to the phenylalanine. Only the CDR3 region is kept as DNA, spanning 36 bases read in frame from base 1. The germline V end is reduced by 7 bases and the J end by 10 bases; junction bases left unmatched: 9. Sequences GTSNPN (CDR1) and SVGIG (CDR2) are obtained from the germline V gene (reference sequence). The reference TRBV30 and TRBJ1-4 proteins fill in what lies around the CDR3, so the full variable domain reads SQTIHQWPATLVQPVGSPLSLECTVEGTSNPNLYWYRQAAGRGLQLLFYSVGIGQISSEVPQNLSASRPQDRQFILSSKKLLLSDSGFYLCAFRSEGAKLFFGSGTQLSVL.